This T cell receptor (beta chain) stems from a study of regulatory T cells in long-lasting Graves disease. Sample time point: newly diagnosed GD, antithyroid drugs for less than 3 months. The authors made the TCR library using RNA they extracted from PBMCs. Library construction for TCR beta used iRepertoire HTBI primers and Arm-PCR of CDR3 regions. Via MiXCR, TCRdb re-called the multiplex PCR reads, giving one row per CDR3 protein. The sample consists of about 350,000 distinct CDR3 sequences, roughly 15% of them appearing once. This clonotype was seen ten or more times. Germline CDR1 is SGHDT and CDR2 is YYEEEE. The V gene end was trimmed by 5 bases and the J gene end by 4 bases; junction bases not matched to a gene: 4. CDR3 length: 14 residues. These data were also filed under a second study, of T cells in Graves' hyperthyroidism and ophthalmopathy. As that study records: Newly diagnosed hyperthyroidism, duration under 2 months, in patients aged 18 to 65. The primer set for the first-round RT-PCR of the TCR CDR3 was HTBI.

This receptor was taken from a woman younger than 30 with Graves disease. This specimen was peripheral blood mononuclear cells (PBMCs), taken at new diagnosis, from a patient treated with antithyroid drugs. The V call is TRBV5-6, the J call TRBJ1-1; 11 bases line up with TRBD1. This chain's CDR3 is CASRPGTGGTEAFF. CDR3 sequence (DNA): TGTGCCAGCAGGCCCGGGACAGGGGGCACTGAAGCTTTCTTT.